This TCR beta chain comes out of a study of blood T cell repertoires in COVID-19 (dated by TCRdb to 2018 to 2021). For the wider study: The collaborator samples originated in the United States, Italy and Spain and spanned the acute and convalescent phases of COVID-19. The prospective study material was composed of cDNA or gDNA derived from T cells, B-cell-depleted T cells, or PBMCs. Nearly every sample came with metadata listing a de-identified subject ID, COVID-19 status, age in years and sex. Deeply sampled blood TCRbeta repertoires from subjects exposed to, actively infected with, or recovered from COVID-19 were included in the dataset. The samples were drawn from two sources: the first 160 participants of the ongoing ImmuneRACE study, and 1,000 to 1,500 subjects contributed by 6 global collaborators. Where available, HLA class I and class II types were obtained from metadata supplied by the sample provider rather than from assay-based typing. The repertoires were released in a freely available public database intended as a resource for research on the immune response to SARS-CoV-2.

Here is what the overall study found, with its caveats: The amount of clinical and demographic metadata varied by source and participant and was provided uncurated.

TCRbeta CDR3 regions were amplified from genomic DNA by means of the immunoSEQ Assay, a bias-controlled multiplex PCR. Processing in the source paper ran as follows. The number of nucleated cells in each sample was estimated from the amplification of reference gene primers within the assay. Sequence reads were collapsed and filtered to measure the absolute abundance of every unique TCRbeta CDR3 rearrangement. For each sample, productive Simpson clonality was calculated by taking the square root of Simpson's diversity index across productive rearrangements. TCRdb obtained this table from immuneACCESS and retained in-frame rearrangements with V and J assigned. These tables miss some clones; where compared with another copy, unresolved V genes account for less than half of the shortfall, and the remainder is unexplained. That table is the source of V, J and clone size, and D and trimming were worked out from the DNA. For this sample the table gives roughly 140,000 clones, of which roughly four fifths were detected only once. Of the sample, approximately 3.7% is held by the ten largest clones.

Collaborating institutions collected whole blood in K2EDTA tubes following their own protocols. Collaborator samples were shipped for TCRbeta analysis as frozen whole blood, isolated PBMCs, or DNA extracted from either sample type. Trimming accounts for 6 bases at V and 0 bases at J, while the number of junction bases matched to no gene is 8. Its CDR3 holds 15 amino acids, cysteine through phenylalanine. Just the 45-base CDR3 DNA is kept, in frame starting at base 1. The germline V gene (reference sequence) specifies MNHEY as CDR1 and SMNVEV as CDR2. Points on this clone: The specificity of this receptor is unknown. Base-call qualities are not available, and no considerably larger clone is one nucleotide away.

The sequenced material came from peripheral blood. The chain couples TRBV27 to TRBJ2-7, and TRBD1 matches 7 of the central bases. The receptor was derived from an elderly woman with acute or convalescent COVID-19. The DNA sequence is TGTGCCAGCAGCCCCCTGACAGGGAACTCCTACGAGCAGTACTTC. It codes for CASSPLTGNSYEQYF.